One and the same sample provided the 15 T cell receptor beta chains below, sequenced in a study of technical replicates of blood from a few donors. Profiling relied on immunoSEQ multiplex PCR, and the TCRdb table lists in-frame clones only, not all of them. The table lists about 66,000 clones, about 97% of them singletons. Sequencing was performed on T cells isolated from PBMCs. These receptors were obtained from a human donor in good health.

The sample holds one count of this clone. CDR3 in DNA: TGCGCCAGCAGATTAAACGGACAGCAAGAGACCCAGTACTTC. It translates to CASRLNGQQETQYF. The V and J genes are TRBV5-1 and TRBJ2-5; D is possibly TRBD1 (6 bases). The CDR3 has 14 amino acids. Germline V gene lookup returns CDR1 SGHRS and CDR2 YFSETQ. Trimming took off 5 bases at V and 2 bases at J, with 13 bases between the two ends.

As DNA, the CDR3 is TGTGCCAGCAGCCAAGCTAGCGGGAGCCCAGATACGCAGTATTTT. Translating gives CASSQASGSPDTQYF. This rearrangement joins TRBV4-2 to TRBJ2-3, with TRBD2 matching 10 bases. Germline-derived CDR1 and CDR2 are LGHNA and YNFKEQ. This CDR3 has 15 amino acids. Trimming took 1 base from V and 4 from J; bases not matched to a gene: 2.

V gene TRBV6-1 combines with J gene TRBJ1-4; D is perhaps TRBD1 (5 bases). Trimming removed 0 bases from V and 4 bases from J, with 12 bases in between. Germline V CDR1 and CDR2: MNHNS, SASEGT. The CDR3 has 16 amino acids. CDR3 nucleotides: TGTGCCAGCAGTGAAGCGGTGGGGAGGGGTAATGAAAAACTGTTTTTT. Its protein product is CASSEAVGRGNEKLFF.

This clone appeared a single time. DNA of the CDR3: TGTGCCAGCAGTTTCCGGACAGGGATGCAGGAGACCCAGTACTTC. As protein: CASSFRTGMQETQYF. This chain connects TRBV27 to TRBJ2-5, with 8 bases that match TRBD1. Losses at the gene ends were 3 bases for V and 5 bases for J; bases not matched to a gene: 8. Germline assignment: CDR1 MNHEY and CDR2 SMNVEV (reference sequence). The CDR3 runs 15 residues.

The chain joins TRBV6-5 to TRBJ1-2, with D unresolved. Germline assignment: CDR1 MNHEY and CDR2 SVGAGI. The CDR3 is 11 residues long. V lost 6 bases, J lost 5 bases, and 7 bases lay in between. CDR3 in amino acids: CASRGEYGYTF. The CDR3, as DNA: TGTGCCAGCAGGGGAGAGTATGGCTACACCTTC.

This clone was observed a few times. This chain joins TRBV6-6 and TRBJ1-2; 8 bases match TRBD1. CDR1 MNHNY and CDR2 SVGAGI come from the germline V gene (reference sequence). This CDR3 is built from 15 residues. V gave up 3 bases and J gave up 8 bases; unmatched junction bases: 11. CDR3: CASSYYPGGIYGYTF. Written as DNA, the CDR3 is TGTGCCAGCAGTTATTACCCAGGGGGCATCTACGGCTACACCTTC.

The chain links TRBV7-9 to TRBJ2-3, with D unclear. Trimming took 5 bases from V and 0 from J, leaving 12 bases between them. This CDR3 spans 15 amino acids. CDR1 and CDR2 (germline): SEHNR, FQNEAQ (reference sequence). The CDR3 protein is CASSGQLSSTDTQYF. DNA for the CDR3: TGTGCCAGCAGCGGGCAATTATCTAGCACAGATACGCAGTATTTT.

This chain links TRBV19 with TRBJ1-2, with D possibly matching TRBD1 (6 bases). Trimming left V 4 bases short and J 3 bases short, with 18 bases between. CDR3 length equals 16 residues. CDR1 and CDR2 (germline): LNHDA, SQIVND (reference sequence). Here the CDR3 reads CASSTLHRVKDYGYTF. The CDR3 DNA reads as TGTGCCAGTAGTACTCTCCACAGGGTTAAGGACTATGGCTACACCTTC.

This chain joins TRBV6-6 and TRBJ2-1; 10 bases align to TRBD2. In germline, CDR1 is MNHNY, CDR2 SVGAGI (reference sequence). The CDR3 has 16 residues. V lost 2 bases to trimming and J lost 3 bases; unmatched junction nucleotides: 4. The CDR3 loop is CASSYPGTSDYNEQFF. The CDR3 coding sequence is TGTGCCAGCAGTTACCCCGGGACTAGCGACTACAATGAGCAGTTCTTC.

The V gene is TRBV30, the J gene TRBJ2-5; TRBD1 is a possible D gene (5 bases). The germline V and J ends were trimmed by 0 bases and 4 bases, with 15 bases remaining between them. This CDR3 is 15 amino acids long. The V gene's germline CDR1 is GTSNPN and CDR2 SVGIG (reference sequence). In nucleotides, the CDR3 is TGTGCCTGGAGTGTCGGGCAGGGCCGAGTAGAGACCCAGTACTTC. As protein: CAWSVGQGRVETQYF. Filled out from reference TRBV30 and TRBJ2-5, the complete variable domain reads SQTIHQWPATLVQPVGSPLSLECTVEGTSNPNLYWYRQAAGRGLQLLFYSVGIGQISSEVPQNLSASRPQDRQFILSSKKLLLSDSGFYLCAWSVGQGRVETQYFGPGTRLLVL.

This chain joins TRBV5-4 and TRBJ1-1; D is unclear. The CDR3 sequence is 16 residues long. Germline-derived CDR1 and CDR2 are SGHNT and YYREEE (reference sequence). V dropped 2 bases and J dropped 1 base, with 15 bases sitting between them. CDR3 DNA sequence: TGTGCCAGCAGCTTATGGTTGTCGGGTTCGAACACTGAAGCTTTCTTT. As protein: CASSLWLSGSNTEAFF.

This chain uses TRBV4-3 with TRBJ2-2; D not resolved. This CDR3 spans 15 amino acids. The V gene's germline CDR1 is LGHNA and CDR2 YSLEER. The V and J ends lost 1 base and 2 bases respectively, with 8 bases between them. The CDR3 protein is CASSQGLINTGELFF. CDR3 DNA sequence: TGCGCCAGCAGCCAAGGGCTTATAAACACCGGGGAGCTGTTTTTT.

This clone was picked up a small number of times. The chain is built from TRBV2 and TRBJ2-1; a possible D gene is TRBD2 (6 bases). Trimming shortened V by 6 bases and J by 4 bases, and 19 bases separated the two germline ends. The CDR3 covers 16 residues. The germline V gene has CDR1 SNHLY and CDR2 FYNNEI. DNA of the CDR3: TGTGCCAGCAGCCCAGGGACTTATCCTGTTTACAATGAGCAGTTCTTC. Its protein is CASSPGTYPVYNEQFF. Full variable domain (missing parts from reference TRBV2 and TRBJ2-1): EPEVTQTPSHQVTQMGQEVILRCVPISNHLYFYWYRQILGQKVEFLVSFYNNEISEKSEIFDDQFSVERPDGSNFTLKIRSTKLEDSAMYFCASSPGTYPVYNEQFFGPGTRLTVL.

V usage is TRBV5-4 and J usage is TRBJ2-5; 7 bases are shared with TRBD2. J was trimmed by 5 bases and V by 6 bases; bases with no gene match: 13. CDR3 length: 15 amino acids. Germline CDR1 and CDR2: SGHNT and YYREEE (reference sequence). CDR3 protein: CASISSYAGAETQYF. The CDR3 region has the DNA TGTGCCAGCATCTCCTCCTATGCGGGAGCGGAGACCCAGTACTTC.

The rearrangement uses TRBV25-1 and TRBJ1-5; TRBD1 matches 7 bases. The CDR3 spans 17 residues. The V segment lost 11 bases and the J segment 0 bases; nucleotides outside the gene matches: 16. Germline V gene data show CDR1 as MGHDK and CDR2 as SYGVNS. CDR3 region: CAELNNRDRYSNQPQHF. The CDR3 nucleotides are TGTGCCGAGCTAAATAACCGGGACAGATATAGCAATCAGCCCCAGCATTTT.